This entry describes one T cell receptor (beta chain). The target antigen is unknown. The genomic DNA of each subset was split evenly across several immunoSEQ plates. The table came from immunoSEQ multiplex PCR; TCRdb's copy has only in-frame clones and leaves some out. The sample lists approximately 1.5 million clones, 95% to 99% seen once, with approximately 0.44% in the top ten. The sample comes from a study of shared clonotypes between healthy human individuals. Study-wide results and limits: Among the subsets, naive ones generally showed larger estimated richness than memory ones.

The CDR3 length is 13 residues. V was clipped by 1 base and J by 3 bases, with 6 bases between them. CDR1 is SEHNR and CDR2 is FQNEAQ in the germline V gene (reference sequence). This TCR came from a man aged 25 to 40 in good health. This chain joins TRBV7-9 and TRBJ1-2; maybe TRBD1 (5 bases). The specimen sequenced was naive CD4+ T cells sorted from blood. The subset denotes: CD45RA+ positively selected. The DNA of the CDR3 is TGTGCCAGCAGCTTAGTGGGGGACTATGGCTACACCTTC. Its protein product is CASSLVGDYGYTF.